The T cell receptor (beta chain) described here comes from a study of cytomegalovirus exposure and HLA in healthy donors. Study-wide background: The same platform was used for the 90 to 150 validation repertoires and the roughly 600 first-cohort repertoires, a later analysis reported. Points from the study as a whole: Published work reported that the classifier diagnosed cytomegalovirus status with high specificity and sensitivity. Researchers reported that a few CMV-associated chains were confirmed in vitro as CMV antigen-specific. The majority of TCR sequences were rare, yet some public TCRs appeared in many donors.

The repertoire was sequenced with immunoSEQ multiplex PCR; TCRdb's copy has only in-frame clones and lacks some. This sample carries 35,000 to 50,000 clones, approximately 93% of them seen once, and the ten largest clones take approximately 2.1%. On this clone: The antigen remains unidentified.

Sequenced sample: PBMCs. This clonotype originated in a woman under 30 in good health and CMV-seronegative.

The CDR3 coding sequence is TGTGCCAGCAGCTTGTGGATAGCGGGGGGGCCGAGAGAGACCCAGTACTTC. Its translation is CASSLWIAGGPRETQYF. V usage is TRBV5-4 and J usage is TRBJ2-5, with 11 bases identical to TRBD2. CDR1 and CDR2 from the germline V gene are SGHNT and YYREEE (reference sequence). V lost 1 base, J lost 4 bases, and 9 bases stayed unmatched. The CDR3 runs 17 residues.